This T cell receptor beta chain was retrieved from a study of T cells in Graves' hyperthyroidism and ophthalmopathy. CDR1 is LGHNA, CDR2 YSLEER, per germline. The CDR3 has 16 amino acids. Germline trimming cut 2 bases from V and 3 bases from J; bases unmatched to any gene: 10. It was RNA transcripts that yielded the amplified TCR beta CDR3 regions. The HTBI primer set was used in a first-round RT-PCR of the TCR CDR3. In TCRdb, the multiplex PCR reads were re-called with MiXCR into one record per CDR3 protein. The sample carries hundreds of thousands of distinct CDR3 sequences, approximately 15% recorded once. This clonotype turned up a few times.

The receptor comes from a woman aged 40 to 49 with Graves' ophthalmopathy. V is TRBV4-3 and J is TRBJ2-7; 7 bases align to TRBD1. Specimen: blood. In nucleotides, the CDR3 is TGCGCCAGCAGCCAACACCCCGGGACAGCGAGCTACGAGCAGTACTTC. Encoded protein: CASSQHPGTASYEQYF.